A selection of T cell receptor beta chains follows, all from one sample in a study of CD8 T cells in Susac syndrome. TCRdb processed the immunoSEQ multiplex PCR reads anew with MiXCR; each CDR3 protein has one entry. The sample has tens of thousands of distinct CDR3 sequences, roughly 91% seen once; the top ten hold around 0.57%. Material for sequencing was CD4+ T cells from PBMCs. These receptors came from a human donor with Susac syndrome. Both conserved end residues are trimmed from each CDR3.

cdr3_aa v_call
ASSQHGSGNEQF TRBV3-1
ASSLGWNYEQY TRBV6-2/TRBV6-3
ASSSLISGANVLT TRBV6-6
SVETVGQIFTQY TRBV29-1
ASSHPVGGIYEQY TRBV4-1
ASSHTLSGGPRRTGELF TRBV3-1
ATSASDRGAYNEQF TRBV24-1
ASSLIHTKTGSVNSPLH TRBV12-3/TRBV12-4
ASSSWAAPDNEQF TRBV28
ASSQDPQGRNEQY TRBV5-4
ASGTGVTEAF TRBV6-2/TRBV6-3
ASSQGLRTGGIFASGYT TRBV4-1
ASSADRGSNQPQH TRBV7-2
ASSLTLWGARDNEQF TRBV6-1
SAATRIHGRSGNTIY TRBV20-1
ASSVTSGRRKNEQF TRBV19
ASSPSRGRGYGYT TRBV27
ASSQNNEQF TRBV28
ASREESYTDEQF TRBV7-2
ASSPPSGAGKLF TRBV7-2
ASSRTLGDGSYEQY TRBV18
ASSTGTSGGETQY TRBV2
ASSSRLVGRTYNEQF TRBV3-1
ASSLGLGAGDEKLF TRBV7-9
SADASSGTDTQY TRBV20-1
ASSLKGANTRELF TRBV5-4
ASSDFFSEQY TRBV7-2
SLLGAGYTEAF TRBV20-1
ASRTLSGRAGHNEQF TRBV19
SVEGSSYEQY TRBV29-1
ASRQGTSLF TRBV7-9
ASSLGTSGGDTQY TRBV7-2
ASSSGTKSYEQY TRBV6-6
ASSHFLAGNTGELF TRBV4-2
ASSLLAPSNTEAF TRBV12-3/TRBV12-4
ASRQLAGGRGTGELF TRBV11-2
ASSLAAQGAYEQY TRBV7-2
ASSVYGASTDTQY TRBV27
ASSQDTTSGAF TRBV14
ASQIVAGTAYYEQY TRBV5-1
ASSPILGQGNEQF TRBV5-1
ASSLEGQGYGYT TRBV5-1
ASTEVHEQY TRBV7-9
SALAGGETQY TRBV20-1
SASGSGGDYEQY TRBV20-1
ASSLSEGQGSGNTIY TRBV11-2
ASSLAFRDRSYEQY TRBV5-6
ASSHNRGLLGTSTDTQY TRBV7-9
ASSVGRAGYEQY TRBV9
ASSEREGGYT TRBV2
ASSLGQGSAQPQH TRBV5-6
AGLGVGANVLT TRBV11-2
ASSVGQGVVKTEAF TRBV5-1